This is a list of T cell receptor beta chains from one sample in a study of vaccination and CD4 T cells after COVID-19. No antigen has been identified for these receptors. TCRdb fed the PCR reads into MiXCR, producing one record per CDR3 protein. The sample lists some 10,000 distinct CDR3 sequences, about two thirds occurring once. The sample taken for sequencing was CD4+ T cells from blood, cultured in vitro. Every receptor here comes from a human donor who had recovered from COVID-19. Each CDR3 is given with its conserved first and last residue. Fields, in order: clone size, J gene, CDR3 length, V gene, D gene, CDR3 DNA, CDR3 protein. D genes are given only for firm matches. Clone size is stated in some rows and not others, as once, few, many or a class when expanded.

. | TRBJ2-5 | 14 | TRBV6-1 | . | TGTGCCAGCACCGCGGGACGATCGATTGAGACCCAGTACTTC | CASTAGRSIETQYF
few | TRBJ1-1 | 15 | TRBV20-1 | . | TGCAGTGCTAGAGACGTTGGGGGGCGGCTCACTGAAGCTTTCTTT | CSARDVGGRLTEAFF
. | TRBJ2-2 | 15 | TRBV6-1 | TRBD1 | TGTGCCAGCAGTCCACAGGGGTTGGACACCGGGGAGCTGTTTTTT | CASSPQGLDTGELFF
. | TRBJ1-5 | 15 | TRBV15 | . | TGTGCCACCAGCAGAGAGGGTGAAGGCAATCAGCCCCAGCATTTT | CATSREGEGNQPQHF
. | TRBJ1-5 | 14 | TRBV19 | TRBD1 | TGTGCCAGTAGAGGGACAGTTGAAAATCAGCCCCAGCATTTT | CASRGTVENQPQHF
. | TRBJ2-3 | 12 | TRBV11-2 | . | TGTGCCAGCAGCTTAATGGAAGATACGCAGTATTTT | CASSLMEDTQYF
. | TRBJ2-5 | 15 | TRBV7-9 | . | TGTGCCAGCAGCTTAGGAGGGGGGACCAAAGAGACCCAGTACTTC | CASSLGGGTKETQYF
. | TRBJ2-5 | 15 | TRBV15 | . | TGTGCCACCAGCAGCTCCTGGGGGGCCCATGAGACCCAGTACTTC | CATSSSWGAHETQYF
. | TRBJ1-5 | 16 | TRBV7-8 | TRBD1 | TGTGCCAGCAGCTCCCAACTCGCACGACAGGGCCAGCCCCAGCATTTT | CASSSQLARQGQPQHF
. | TRBJ1-6 | 15 | TRBV27 | TRBD1 | TGTGCCAGCAGTTTCGGACAGGGGAAAAATTCACCCCTCCACTTT | CASSFGQGKNSPLHF
once | TRBJ1-1 | 15 | TRBV21-1 | . | TGTGCCAGCCGAAGGGCCCAGGGGGCATGCTCTGAAGCTTTCTTT | CASRRAQGACSEAFF
few | TRBJ1-1 | 14 | TRBV20-1 | TRBD1 | TGCAGTGCTAGGGAGGGGACAGGGAACACTGAAGCTTTCTTT | CSAREGTGNTEAFF
few | TRBJ1-2 | 16 | TRBV6-2/TRBV6-3 | . | TGTGCCAGCAGTTACTCGACCCGCAGGGGATACTATGGCTACACCTTC | CASSYSTRRGYYGYTF
. | TRBJ2-3 | 18 | TRBV5-4 | TRBD2 | TGTGCCAGCAGCTTGCGGACTAGAATTAAAACTAACACAGATACGCAGTATTTT | CASSLRTRIKTNTDTQYF
. | TRBJ2-1 | 15 | TRBV19 | TRBD2 | TGTGCCAGTACCCTTAGCGGGAGTGCCTACAATGAGCAGTTCTTC | CASTLSGSAYNEQFF
. | TRBJ1-6 | 16 | TRBV25-1 | TRBD1 | TGTGCCAGCAAGGACTCAGGGGGTCCAGTTAATTCACCCCTCCACTTT | CASKDSGGPVNSPLHF
. | TRBJ1-2 | 13 | TRBV6-1 | . | TGTGCCAGCAGTGAGACAGGTCGCTATGGCTACACCTTC | CASSETGRYGYTF
. | TRBJ2-7 | 14 | TRBV27 | . | TGTGCCAGCATGTTTCCCTCCCACTCCTACGAGCAGTACTTC | CASMFPSHSYEQYF
once | TRBJ2-2 | 13 | TRBV28 | . | TGTGCCTCCCGGGGCCGGAACGCCGGGGAGCTGTTTTTT | CASRGRNAGELFF
few | TRBJ2-1 | 12 | TRBV20-1 | . | TGCAGTCCAGCTCGGGGTTTCAATGAGCAGTTCTTC | CSPARGFNEQFF
. | TRBJ2-5 | 15 | TRBV25-1 | TRBD2 | TGTGCCAGCAGTGGGGGACTAGCTTTTCAAGAGACCCAGTACTTC | CASSGGLAFQETQYF
. | TRBJ2-7 | 17 | TRBV27 | TRBD1 | TGTGCCAGCAGTTTATCAGGGACAGGGGCGATCGTCTACGAGCAGTACTTC | CASSLSGTGAIVYEQYF
. | TRBJ2-1 | 12 | TRBV7-2 | . | TGTGCCAGCAGCCCTAGCCCCTATGAGCAGTTCTTC | CASSPSPYEQFF
. | TRBJ2-5 | 15 | TRBV20-1 | TRBD1 | TGCAGTGCTAGAGATCGAAACAGGGGAGTAGAGACCCAGTACTTC | CSARDRNRGVETQYF
. | TRBJ2-2 | 19 | TRBV7-6 | . | TGTGCCAGCAGCTTAGCCCTGACAGGGAGGGGGCGGTACACCGGGGAGCTGTTTTTT | CASSLALTGRGRYTGELFF
. | TRBJ1-5 | 15 | TRBV12-3/TRBV12-4 | . | TGTGCCAGCAGGGAGGCGATGGGGGGACTAGGGCCCCAGCATTTT | CASREAMGGLGPQHF
. | TRBJ1-1 | 13 | TRBV7-2 | . | TGTGCCAGCGAAATGGGGCGTGGGACTGAAGCTTTCTTT | CASEMGRGTEAFF
once | TRBJ1-6 | 15 | TRBV4-1 | . | TGCGCCAGCAGCCAAGAGGGTCCCTATAATTCACCCCTCCACTTT | CASSQEGPYNSPLHF
. | TRBJ1-5 | 13 | TRBV7-2 | . | TGTGCCAGCAGCTTATCTCAGGGCCAGCCCCAGCATTTT | CASSLSQGQPQHF
few | TRBJ1-2 | 14 | TRBV4-1 | . | TGCGCCAGCAGCCTAAGAGGGGGGAACTATGGCTACACCTTC | CASSLRGGNYGYTF
. | TRBJ2-5 | 15 | TRBV7-9 | TRBD2 | TGTGCCAGCAGCTTAGGTGCGGGGGGGCCGGAGACCCAGTACTTC | CASSLGAGGPETQYF
. | TRBJ1-5 | 18 | TRBV19 | TRBD1 | TGTGCCAGTGGACGAGGGACAGGGAGTTCCTATAGCAATCAGCCCCAGCATTTT | CASGRGTGSSYSNQPQHF
. | TRBJ2-3 | 14 | TRBV7-3 | . | TGTGCCAGCAGCTTAAGCCTAGCTGCAGATACGCAGTATTTT | CASSLSLAADTQYF
. | TRBJ2-7 | 15 | TRBV11-2 | TRBD2 | TGTGCCAGCAGCTTTCTGGGAACTAGCGGGGGCGAGCAGTACTTC | CASSFLGTSGGEQYF
once | TRBJ1-2 | 13 | TRBV20-1 | . | TGCAGTGCCCGTCAGGGGACTAACTATGGCTACACCTTC | CSARQGTNYGYTF
. | TRBJ1-2 | 15 | TRBV24-1 | . | TGTGCCACCAGTGATGGGATGGGGCGGGGCTATGGCTACACCTTC | CATSDGMGRGYGYTF
. | TRBJ2-6 | 18 | TRBV6-2/TRBV6-3 | TRBD1 | TGTGCCAGCAGTTACTTGGGGACAGGGAACGCTGGGGCCAACGTCCTGACTTTC | CASSYLGTGNAGANVLTF
once | TRBJ2-5 | 14 | TRBV7-9 | . | TGTGCCAGCAGCTTGGGGACGGCGCTAGAGACCCAGTACTTC | CASSLGTALETQYF
few | TRBJ2-3 | 17 | TRBV20-1 | TRBD2 | TGCAGTGCTAGAGGCGACACGTTGCGGGAGGGCGGAGATACGCAGTATTTT | CSARGDTLREGGDTQYF
few | TRBJ1-2 | 15 | TRBV7-2 | TRBD1 | TGTGCCAGCAGCGCTCGGACAGGGGGCTTGAGTGGCTACACCTTC | CASSARTGGLSGYTF
few | TRBJ2-7 | 15 | TRBV6-1 | . | TGTGCCAGCCGGGCAGGGGAGAACTCGATCTACGAGCAGTACTTC | CASRAGENSIYEQYF